The subject of this entry is one TCR beta chain. Its antigen remains unidentified. These data belong to a study of T cells in Graves' hyperthyroidism and ophthalmopathy. Study overall: Specimen type is peripheral blood, collected at initial diagnosis prior to any treatment. Study results and limitations: Peripheral blood also featured most of the thyroid clonotypes expanded above 0.001.

TCR beta CDR3 region amplification was performed from RNA transcripts. HTBI primers were employed in a first-round RT-PCR of the TCR CDR3. TCRdb reprocessed the multiplex PCR reads with MiXCR, giving one entry per CDR3 protein. The sample consists of about 410,000 distinct CDR3 sequences, roughly 14% of them appearing once. Germline CDR1 LNHDA, CDR2 SQIVND (reference sequence). Trimming took 8 bases from V and 0 from J, leaving 14 bases between them. There are 15 residues in the CDR3. V usage is TRBV19 and J usage is TRBJ2-1; TRBD1 might be the D (6 bases). This clonotype originated in a man in his late teens or twenties with Graves' ophthalmopathy. Sequenced input: blood. The CDR3 reads CASQTGLSSYNEQFF. CDR3 coding DNA: TGTGCCAGTCAGACAGGCCTTAGCTCCTACAATGAGCAGTTCTTC.